This paragraph reports one TCR beta chain. Its matching antigen is unknown. Indicated treatment: 19 received Ad26.COV2.S at low or high dose, single or two shots; 5 received placebo; per-sample allocation not given. Day 63 after the first vaccine or placebo injection was the time point for sampling. The study used a vaccine consisting of an Ad26 vector that expressed Wuhan-strain SARS-CoV-2 spike. Sequencing used immunoSEQ multiplex PCR; TCRdb keeps in-frame clones, though not all of them. The sample has approximately 420,000 clones, approximately 90% seen once; the top ten hold about 4%. This sample is drawn from a study of Ad26.COV2.S vaccination and SARS-CoV-2 variants. Whole-study context: Ad26.COV2.S, an intramuscular injection, was given once or twice 56 days apart. General study points: Among vaccine recipients, spike-specific TCR breadth exceeded that of placebo recipients. Vaccinees reportedly had broad spike-specific CD8+ and CD4+ T cell responses.

This receptor was identified in a person between 18 and 65 years old who received the Ad26.COV2.S COVID-19 vaccine or a placebo. The input for sequencing was peripheral blood, taken in a trial of Ad26.COV2.S vaccine versus placebo.

This CDR3 reads CASSIRTGGGQYF. CDR3 sequence (DNA): TGTGCCAGCAGCATCCGGACAGGGGGTGGTCAGTACTTC. The V gene is TRBV7-2, the J gene TRBJ2-7; 10 bases match TRBD1. The CDR3 is made up of 13 amino acids. Germline loops: CDR1 SGHTA, CDR2 FQGNSA. V was clipped by 5 bases and J by 10 bases; unmatched bases: 8.